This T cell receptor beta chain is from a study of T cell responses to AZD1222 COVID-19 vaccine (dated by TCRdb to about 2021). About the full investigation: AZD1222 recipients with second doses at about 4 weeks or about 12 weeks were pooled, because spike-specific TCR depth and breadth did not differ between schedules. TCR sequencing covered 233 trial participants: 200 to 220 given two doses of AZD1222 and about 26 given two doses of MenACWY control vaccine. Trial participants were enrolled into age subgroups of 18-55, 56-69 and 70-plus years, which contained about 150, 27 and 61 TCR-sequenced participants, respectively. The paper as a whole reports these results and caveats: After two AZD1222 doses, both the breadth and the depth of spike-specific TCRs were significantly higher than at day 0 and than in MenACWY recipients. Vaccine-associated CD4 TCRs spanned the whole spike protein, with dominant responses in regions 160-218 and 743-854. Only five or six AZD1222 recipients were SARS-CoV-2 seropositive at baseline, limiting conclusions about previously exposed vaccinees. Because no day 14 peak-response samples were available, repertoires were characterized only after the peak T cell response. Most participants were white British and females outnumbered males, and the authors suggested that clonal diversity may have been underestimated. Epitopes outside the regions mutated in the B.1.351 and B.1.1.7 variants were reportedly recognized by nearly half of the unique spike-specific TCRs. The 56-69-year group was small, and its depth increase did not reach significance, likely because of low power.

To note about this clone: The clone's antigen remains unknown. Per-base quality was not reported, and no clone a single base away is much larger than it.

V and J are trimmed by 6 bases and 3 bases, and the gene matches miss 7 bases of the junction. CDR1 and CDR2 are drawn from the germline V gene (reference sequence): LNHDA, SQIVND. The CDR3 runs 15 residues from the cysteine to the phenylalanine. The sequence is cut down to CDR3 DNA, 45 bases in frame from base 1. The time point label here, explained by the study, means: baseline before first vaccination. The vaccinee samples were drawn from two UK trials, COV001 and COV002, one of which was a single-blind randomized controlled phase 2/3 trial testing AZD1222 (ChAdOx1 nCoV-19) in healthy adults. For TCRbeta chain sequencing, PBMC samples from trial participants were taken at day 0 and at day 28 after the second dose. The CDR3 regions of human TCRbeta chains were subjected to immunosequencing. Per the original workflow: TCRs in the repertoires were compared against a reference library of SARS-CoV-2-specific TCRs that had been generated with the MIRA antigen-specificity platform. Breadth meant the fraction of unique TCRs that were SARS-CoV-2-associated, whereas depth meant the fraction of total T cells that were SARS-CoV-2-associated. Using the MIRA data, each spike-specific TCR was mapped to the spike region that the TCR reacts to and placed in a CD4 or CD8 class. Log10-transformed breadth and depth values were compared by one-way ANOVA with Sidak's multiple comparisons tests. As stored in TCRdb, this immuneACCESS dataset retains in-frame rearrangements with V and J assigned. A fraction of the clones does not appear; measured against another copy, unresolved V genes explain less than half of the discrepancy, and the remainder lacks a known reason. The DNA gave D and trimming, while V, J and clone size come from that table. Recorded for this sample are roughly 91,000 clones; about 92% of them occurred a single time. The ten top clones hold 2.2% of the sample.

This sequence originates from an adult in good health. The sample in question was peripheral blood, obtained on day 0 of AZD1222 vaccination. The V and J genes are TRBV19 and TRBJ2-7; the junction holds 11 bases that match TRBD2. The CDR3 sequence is CASRARTSGHYEQYF. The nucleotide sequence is TGTGCCAGTAGGGCTAGGACTAGCGGGCACTACGAGCAGTACTTC.